The 10 T cell receptor beta chains given below trace back to one sample, sequenced in a study of cytomegalovirus exposure and HLA in healthy donors. The PCR contained 60 Vbeta and 13 Jbeta primers. The table came from immunoSEQ multiplex PCR; TCRdb's copy has only in-frame clones and leaves some out. The sample lists some 130,000 clones, about 9.1% occurring once. Sequencing input: PBMCs. The receptors here all came from a woman in her forties in good health and CMV-seropositive.

This chain links TRBV7-2 with TRBJ2-5, with D possibly being TRBD1 (5 bases). The CDR3 has 15 amino acids. Trimming stripped 1 base from V and 1 base from J, with 10 bases between. The germline V gene encodes CDR1 SGHTA and CDR2 FQGNSA. The DNA of the CDR3 is TGTGCCAGCAGCTTAGACAGGCAGTTCCAAGAGACCCAGTACTTC. Protein product: CASSLDRQFQETQYF.

This clone was counted a few times. This chain uses TRBV7-6 with TRBJ1-2; 8 nucleotides align to TRBD1. The V and J ends lost 2 bases and 2 bases, in that order; junction bases with no gene match: 4. Germline V gene data show CDR1 as SGHVS and CDR2 as FNYEAQ. The CDR3 length is 15 residues. The CDR3 region is CASSLSAGGNYGYTF. CDR3 DNA sequence: TGTGCCAGCAGCTTAAGTGCAGGGGGCAACTATGGCTACACCTTC.

A few counts support this clone. The genes are TRBV10-3 and TRBJ2-3, with 8 bases identical to TRBD1. Germline-derived CDR1 and CDR2 are ENHRY and SYGVKD. The CDR3 extends over 14 amino acids. The junction had 7 bases not matched to a gene; V was cut back by 6 bases and J by 5 bases. The CDR3 protein is CAISADRDGDTQYF. The CDR3 nucleotides are TGTGCCATCAGCGCGGACAGGGACGGAGATACGCAGTATTTT.

The chain has TRBV5-4 and TRBJ2-1; 7 bases match TRBD2. The CDR3 spans 14 residues. The V gene end was trimmed by 2 bases and the J gene end by 4 bases; junction bases not matched to a gene: 3. Germline V gives CDR1 SGHNT, CDR2 YYREEE (reference sequence). Written as DNA, the CDR3 is TGTGCCAGCAGCTTAAGGGGAGGGTACAATGAGCAGTTCTTC. It yields the protein CASSLRGGYNEQFF.

This clone came up a few times. Other DNA sequences within the sample encode an identical CDR3. The genes are TRBV6-5 and TRBJ1-1, with TRBD1 as a possible D gene (5 bases). CDR3 length equals 14 residues. The V gene's germline CDR1 is MNHEY and CDR2 SVGAGI. With 2 bases removed from V and 2 bases from J, the gap between germline ends came to 9 bases. The CDR3 DNA reads TGTGCCAGCAGTTACCGGAGGGGTAACACTGAAGCTTTCTTT. Translating gives CASSYRRGNTEAFF.

This clone was observed a few times. The chain joins TRBV9 to TRBJ2-1, with 7 bases fitting TRBD1. J was trimmed by 9 bases and V by 4 bases; bases with no gene match: 13. The length of the CDR3 is 15 residues. CDR1 and CDR2 (germline): SGDLS, YYNGEE. As DNA, the CDR3 is TGTGCCAGCAGCCTCTCAGGGGGTCTTGCAGGTGAGCAGTTCTTC. It specifies CASSLSGGLAGEQFF.

This clone was detected only a few times. J is TRBJ2-5 and V is TRBV7-8, with 8 positions matching TRBD2. The germline CDR1 and CDR2 sequences are SGHVS and FQNEAQ. J lost 7 bases, V lost 6 bases, and 10 bases had no gene match. CDR3 length: 14 residues. The CDR3 reads CASRQAGALGTQYF. CDR3 bases: TGTGCCAGCAGGCAAGCGGGGGCTTTGGGGACCCAGTACTTC.

This chain joins TRBV2 and TRBJ1-1; the match to TRBD1 covers 7 bases. V was clipped by 4 bases and J by 5 bases; unmatched bases: 4. Germline V gives CDR1 SNHLY, CDR2 FYNNEI. The CDR3 is 13 residues long. The CDR3 loop reads CASSGTGGTEAFF. CDR3 bases: TGTGCCAGCAGTGGGACAGGTGGGACTGAAGCTTTCTTT.

This chain links TRBV11-2 with TRBJ1-4; D is ambiguous. Trimming cost V 5 bases and J 3 bases, with 7 bases left between them. This CDR3 region has 13 residues. The germline V gene has CDR1 SGHAT and CDR2 FQNNGV. The CDR3 bases are TGTGCCAGCAGCGGGCTGGCTAATGAAAAACTGTTTTTT. It yields the protein CASSGLANEKLFF.

The chain employs TRBV7-6 and TRBJ2-3; tentatively, D is TRBD2 (5 bases). Looked up from germline, CDR1 is SGHVS and CDR2 is FNYEAQ. V shed 0 bases and J shed 2 bases, with 15 bases lying between them. The length of the CDR3 is 17 residues. The CDR3 loop reads CASSLATRQEATDTQYF. DNA of the CDR3: TGTGCCAGCAGCTTAGCTACCCGGCAGGAGGCCACAGATACGCAGTATTTT. Supplemented by reference TRBV7-6 and TRBJ2-3, the full variable domain reads GAGVSQSPRYKVTKRGQDVALRCDPISGHVSLYWYRQALGQGPEFLTYFNYEAQQDKSGLPNDRFSAERPEGSISTLTIQRTEQRDSAMYRCASSLATRQEATDTQYFGPGTRLTVL.